This entry is about one T cell receptor (beta chain). Its antigen target is currently unknown. Qualities for individual bases were not recorded, and no much larger clone is one base off. The trial excluded patients who had a history of autoimmune disease or who were on systemic immunosuppression. Peripheral blood for TCR sequencing was collected from all dose cohorts at baseline, on cycle 4 day 1, and on cycle 7 day 1. The samples were drawn from a first-in-human, open-label, multicenter phase I dose-escalation trial of ivuxolimab. Adults with locally advanced or metastatic melanoma, renal cell, hepatocellular, or head and neck squamous cell carcinoma were enrolled in the trial. Before TCR sequencing, CD4+ T cells and CD8+ T cells were sorted from peripheral blood as separate populations. The data originate from a study of OX40 agonist ivuxolimab in advanced cancers. For the wider study: Ivuxolimab was an agonistic, fully human IgG2 monoclonal antibody directed against OX40 (CD134), a costimulatory receptor. The monotherapy dose-escalation portion (N ≈ 56 patients) of the phase I ivuxolimab trial is reported in the paper. Patients were allowed to have had prior anti-PD-1, anti-PD-L1 or anti-CTLA-4 therapy, and approximately 39% of the dose-escalation patients had been treated with checkpoint inhibitors. The dose-escalation cohort was around 83% male with a mean age of about 60 years, ranging from about 23 to 85. Among the approximately 54 dose-escalation patients, about 20 had hepatocellular carcinoma, roughly 15 melanoma, 9 renal cell carcinoma and 9 head and neck cancer. Intravenous ivuxolimab was administered to patients every 2 weeks at six dose levels: 0.01, 0.1, 0.3, 1.5, 3 and 10 mg/kg. Peripheral TCRbeta sequencing was intended to test whether TCR sequence diversity was altered and clonal T-cell expansion was caused by ivuxolimab. Partial responses occurred in three dose-escalation patients, of whom one had hepatocellular carcinoma and two had cutaneous melanoma.

Genomic DNA was extracted from sorted cells for sequencing of the TCRbeta CDR3 region. The immunoSEQ Assay was used to sequence the TCRbeta CDR3 regions. In TCRdb, the immuneACCESS table is reduced to in-frame sequences with V and J assigned. These tables do not hold every clone; where another copy was compared, an unresolved V gene accounts for under half, and the others remain unexplained. For this sample there are 70,000 to 80,000 clones; approximately 84% appear just once. The ten top clones hold 17% of the sample. The study at large found these results: At doses of 0.1 to 3.0 mg/kg, clonal expansion of both CD4+ and CD8+ T cells in blood was seen between baseline and week 6. Partial responders in the 0.1-3.0 mg/kg groups had among the lowest normalized peripheral clonal expansion, especially among CD8+ T cells. After ivuxolimab, CD8+ T cells had more expanded clones than CD4+ T cells on average. Low levels of normalized T-cell clonal expansion were also shown by some nonresponding patients. The antigen specificity of the clonally expanded peripheral T cells was not determined.

Unmatched junction bases come to 3, with V trimmed by 0 bases and J by 2 bases. Inclusive of the bounding cysteine and phenylalanine, the CDR3 is 17 residues long. The sequence is cut down to CDR3 DNA, 51 bases in frame from base 1. As encoded in the germline V gene, CDR1 is SGHRS while CDR2 is YFSETQ. The TCR sequence derives from an adult with an advanced solid tumor such as melanoma, head and neck, liver or kidney cancer. The sequence links TRBV5-1 to TRBJ2-1; 12 central nucleotides agree with TRBD2. This specimen was CD4+ or CD8+ T cells sorted from blood, taken in a trial of the OX40 agonist ivuxolimab. This receptor has the CDR3 CASSLASSGRAYNEQFF. The sequenced DNA: TGCGCCAGCAGCTTGGCCTCTAGCGGGAGGGCCTACAATGAGCAGTTCTTC.